The rows below give T cell receptor beta chains drawn from one sample of a study of CXCR3-negative and CXCR3-positive naive CD8 T cells. One entry per CDR3 protein, without DNA, is what TCRdb gives after re-calling the 5' RACE reads. The specimen's table records about 150,000 distinct CDR3 sequences. The specimen sequenced was naive CXCR3+ CD8+ T cells from blood. Source of these receptors: a human donor in good health. Some clones in this sample may be carry-over from other donors' samples. The CDR3 runs from the conserved cysteine through the conserved F or W. Each record gives: CDR3 length, V gene, J gene, CDR3 protein.

length: 18; V: TRBV20-1; J: TRBJ1-4; CDR3: CSALPGQGARRTNEKLFF
length: 14; V: TRBV27; J: TRBJ2-3; CDR3: CASSLQTEADTQYF
length: 17; V: TRBV6-5; J: TRBJ2-1; CDR3: CASSRTHQMTGYNEQFF
length: 14; V: TRBV5-1; J: TRBJ2-3; CDR3: CASSLEVGVDTQYF
length: 16; V: TRBV15; J: TRBJ2-7; CDR3: CASSRDQEAGIYEQYF
length: 15; V: TRBV12-3/TRBV12-4; J: TRBJ2-7; CDR3: CASSRPGTGDYEQYF
length: 18; V: TRBV3-1; J: TRBJ2-2; CDR3: CASSQDTGLISYAGELFF
length: 16; V: TRBV20-1; J: TRBJ1-2; CDR3: CSARGPGQGGNYGYTF
length: 21; V: TRBV6-5; J: TRBJ2-2; CDR3: CASSQRAFGGLAGRVTGELFF
length: 16; V: TRBV29-1; J: TRBJ2-7; CDR3: CSVVGSSGRGKDEQYF
length: 16; V: TRBV7-9; J: TRBJ2-7; CDR3: CASSLGSWGQPYEQYF
length: 12; V: TRBV12-3/TRBV12-4; J: TRBJ2-4; CDR3: CASSQDRDIQYF
length: 12; V: TRBV28; J: TRBJ1-2; CDR3: CASSFQISGYTF
length: 15; V: TRBV5-5; J: TRBJ2-3; CDR3: CASSLGGSKTDTQYF
length: 15; V: TRBV28; J: TRBJ2-1; CDR3: CASSLYRGRRQKQFF
length: 19; V: TRBV6-2/TRBV6-3; J: TRBJ2-3; CDR3: CASSLDKLGARFSTDTQYF
length: 15; V: TRBV7-7; J: TRBJ2-3; CDR3: CASSLVSQCTDTQYF
length: 15; V: TRBV7-9; J: TRBJ2-2; CDR3: CASSLVLLDTGELFF
length: 12; V: TRBV29-1; J: TRBJ2-5; CDR3: CSVGGVGETQYF
length: 15; V: TRBV7-8; J: TRBJ2-1; CDR3: CASSPLGGAYNEQFF
length: 15; V: TRBV28; J: TRBJ2-7; CDR3: CASSFLAGGLYEQYF
length: 13; V: TRBV5-5; J: TRBJ2-1; CDR3: CASSLGLYNEQFF